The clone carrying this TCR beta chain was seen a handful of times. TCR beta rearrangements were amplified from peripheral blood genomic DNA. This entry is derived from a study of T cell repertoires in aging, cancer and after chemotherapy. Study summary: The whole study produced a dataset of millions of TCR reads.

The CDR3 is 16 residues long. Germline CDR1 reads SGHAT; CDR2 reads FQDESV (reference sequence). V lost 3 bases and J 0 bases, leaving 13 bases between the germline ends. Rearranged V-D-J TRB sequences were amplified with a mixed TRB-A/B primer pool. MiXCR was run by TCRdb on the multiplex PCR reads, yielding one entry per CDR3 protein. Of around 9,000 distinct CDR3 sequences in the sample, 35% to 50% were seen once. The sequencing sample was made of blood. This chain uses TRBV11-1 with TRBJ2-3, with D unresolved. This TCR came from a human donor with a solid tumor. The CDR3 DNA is TGTGCCAGCAGCTTTATTCAGAGGCCAAGCACAGATACGCAGTATTTT. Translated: CASSFIQRPSTDTQYF. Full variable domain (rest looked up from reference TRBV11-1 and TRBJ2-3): EAEVAQSPRYKITEKSQAVAFWCDPISGHATLYWYRQILGQGPELLVQFQDESVVDDSQLPKDRFSAERLKGVDSTLKIQPAELGDSAMYLCASSFIQRPSTDTQYFGPGTRLTVL.